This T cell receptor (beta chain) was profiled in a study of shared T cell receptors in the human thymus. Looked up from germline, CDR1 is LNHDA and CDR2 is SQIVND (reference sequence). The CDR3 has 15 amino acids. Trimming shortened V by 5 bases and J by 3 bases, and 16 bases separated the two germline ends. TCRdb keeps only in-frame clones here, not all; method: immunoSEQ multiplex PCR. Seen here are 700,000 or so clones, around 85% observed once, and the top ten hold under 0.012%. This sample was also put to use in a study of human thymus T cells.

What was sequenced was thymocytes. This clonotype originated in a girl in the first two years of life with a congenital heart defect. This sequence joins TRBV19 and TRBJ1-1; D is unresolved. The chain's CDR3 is CASSPPNVRDTEAFF. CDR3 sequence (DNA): TGTGCCAGTAGTCCCCCCAATGTCCGGGACACTGAAGCTTTCTTT.